The 21 T cell receptor beta chains reported below all come from one sample, sequenced in a study of T-cell reconstitution after alpha-beta-depleted transplantation in children. A TCRbeta library incorporating unique molecular identifiers was prepared. TCRdb called the PCR reads again in MiXCR, with one record for every CDR3 protein. The top ten clones hold less than 30% of a sample with approximately 400,000 distinct CDR3 sequences, around 15% of them seen once. The source was PBMCs, mostly from graft donor cells, collected 360 days after TCRalphabeta/CD19-depleted stem cell transplant. All receptors come from a boy younger than two who had a stem cell transplant for Wiskott-Aldrich syndrome, so the T cells may come from the graft donor.

V and J are TRBV5-1 and TRBJ1-1; no clear D. The CDR3 runs 13 residues. Germline lookup yields CDR1 SGHRS and CDR2 YFSETQ. Trimming left V 2 bases short and J 6 bases short, with 11 bases between. The CDR3 is CASSFNTNPEAFF. Here the CDR3 DNA reads TGCGCCAGCAGCTTTAACACCAACCCTGAAGCTTTCTTT.

This clonotype was counted ten times or more. The chain recombines TRBV2 with TRBJ2-4; TRBD2 might be the D (5 bases). This CDR3 contains 16 residues. The V and J ends lost 6 bases and 0 bases respectively, with 15 bases between them. Germline-derived CDR1 and CDR2 are SNHLY and FYNNEI. The CDR3 protein is CASSRTGPLAKNIQYF. The CDR3 DNA reads as TGTGCCAGCAGCCGGACTGGACCTTTAGCCAAAAACATTCAGTACTTC.

The chain links TRBV7-3 to TRBJ2-7; 13 bases fit TRBD2. From germline, CDR1 is SGHTA and CDR2 FQGTGA. After removal of 1 base from V and 6 bases from J, the junction contained 24 bases not matched to a gene. CDR3 size: 22 residues. The CDR3 sequence is CASSLMGQGGGTRTSGRAEQYF. CDR3 nucleotides: TGTGCCAGCAGCTTAATGGGACAGGGGGGCGGAACTCGCACTAGCGGGAGGGCCGAGCAGTACTTC.

In its sample, this clonotype was seen many times. The gene calls are TRBV12-3 or TRBV12-4 and TRBJ2-1; D is unclear. V lost 3 bases and J 7 bases, leaving 10 bases between the germline ends. This CDR3 has 13 residues. For the CDR3, the DNA is TGTGCCAGCAGTTTCGCTCTCAGTAATGAGCAGTTCTTC. This sequence encodes CASSFALSNEQFF.

This clonotype appeared a few times. The rearrangement uses TRBV4-1 and TRBJ2-5, with D maybe TRBD2 (5 bases). Germline lookup yields CDR1 MGHRA and CDR2 YSYEKL. The ends were cut back, 4 bases at V and 1 base at J, with 10 bases in the middle. CDR3 length: 14 residues. CDR3 nucleotides: TGCGCCAGCAGCCCCAGGACTTCCCAAGAGACCCAGTACTTC. It translates to CASSPRTSQETQYF.

This clonotype has just a few counts. This chain joins TRBV11-3 and TRBJ2-1, with 8 bases matching TRBD1. V shed 7 bases, J shed 7 bases, and the junction held 9 bases outside the gene matches. This CDR3 comprises 14 residues. Germline V gene data show CDR1 as SGHNT and CDR2 as YENEEA. The CDR3 is CASTRQDRANEQFF. CDR3 bases: TGTGCCAGCACCCGACAGGACAGGGCGAATGAGCAGTTCTTC.

In this sample, this clonotype turned up many times. The rearrangement uses TRBV29-1 and TRBJ2-1; D remains unclear. This CDR3 spans 12 amino acids. V was shortened by 4 bases and J by 5 bases, with 9 bases between the two germline ends. Germline-derived CDR1 and CDR2 are SQVTM and ANQGSEA. The CDR3 sequence is CSVAERDNEQFF. The CDR3 DNA follows: TGCAGCGTTGCGGAGCGCGACAATGAGCAGTTCTTC.

The chain joins TRBV20-1 to TRBJ2-7; the D gene is possibly TRBD2 (5 bases). Germline CDR1 reads DFQATT; CDR2 reads SNEGSKA (reference sequence). CDR3 size: 16 residues. V shed 0 bases and J shed 3 bases, with 18 bases lying between them. CDR3 region: CSARDPSFGGLYEQYF. In DNA, the CDR3 is TGCAGTGCTAGAGACCCCTCCTTTGGAGGTCTCTACGAGCAGTACTTC.

The sample holds a few counts of this clonotype. The chain uses TRBV5-1 and TRBJ2-5; TRBD1 agrees at 9 bases. The CDR3 sequence is 16 residues long. CDR1 SGHRS and CDR2 YFSETQ come from the germline V gene. Trimming took 6 bases from V and 5 from J; bases not matched to a gene: 14. CDR3 DNA sequence: TGCGCCAGCAACACCCGCAACAGGGGGCGCAGGGAGACCCAGTACTTC. This translates into CASNTRNRGRRETQYF. Variable domain in full (rest from reference TRBV5-1 and TRBJ2-5): KAGVTQTPRYLIKTRGQQVTLSCSPISGHRSVSWYQQTPGQGLQFLFEYFSETQRNKGNFPGRFSGRQFSNSRSEMNVSTLELGDSALYLCASNTRNRGRRETQYFGPGTRLLVL.

The rearrangement links TRBV12-3 or TRBV12-4 to TRBJ2-3; D gene ambiguous. This CDR3 has 15 amino acids. Trimming removed 1 base at V and 2 bases at J, with 10 bases between. The CDR3 region is CASSLDPDVTDTQYF. Here the CDR3 DNA reads TGTGCCAGCAGTTTAGACCCGGACGTCACAGATACGCAGTATTTT.

A note on this clonotype: Germline and junction disagree at one end, which may indicate a read error. The rearrangement uses TRBV7-2 and TRBJ2-2; D unclear. This CDR3 has 12 amino acids. CDR1 is SGHTA, CDR2 FQGNSA, per germline. Here the CDR3 reads CANSLLTGELFF. The CDR3 DNA is TGTGCCAACAGCTTATTAACCGGGGAGCTGTTTTTT.

This clonotype has a handful of counts. The chain has TRBV5-1 and TRBJ2-3; 7 bases align to TRBD2. This CDR3 comprises 16 residues. Trimming cost V 0 bases and J 2 bases; bases outside gene matches: 6. CDR1 and CDR2 from the germline V gene are SGHRS and YFSETQ. Written as DNA, the CDR3 is TGCGCCAGCAGCTTGGAGGCGCGGGGGATCACAGATACGCAGTATTTT. The encoded protein is CASSLEARGITDTQYF. Variable domain in full (rest from reference TRBV5-1 and TRBJ2-3): KAGVTQTPRYLIKTRGQQVTLSCSPISGHRSVSWYQQTPGQGLQFLFEYFSETQRNKGNFPGRFSGRQFSNSRSEMNVSTLELGDSALYLCASSLEARGITDTQYFGPGTRLTVL.

The chain has TRBV11-1 and TRBJ2-2, with 9 bases matching TRBD2. This CDR3 is built from 18 residues. The V gene's germline CDR1 is SGHAT and CDR2 FQDESV (reference sequence). V shed 3 bases, J shed 4 bases, and the junction held 12 bases outside the gene matches. CDR3 sequence: CASSFPRHSGSLTGELFF. The CDR3, as DNA: TGTGCCAGCAGCTTCCCTCGGCATAGCGGGAGCCTCACCGGGGAGCTGTTTTTT.

The chain couples TRBV5-1 to TRBJ2-1; D is unclear. Germline assignment: CDR1 SGHRS and CDR2 YFSETQ. Trimming left V 1 base short and J 8 bases short, with 10 bases between. This CDR3 comprises 13 residues. DNA of the CDR3: TGCGCCAGCAGCTTGAGCAGTCGCCATGAGCAGTTCTTC. It translates to CASSLSSRHEQFF.

This clonotype was observed a few times. The chain uses TRBV10-3 and TRBJ2-1; 9 positions agree with TRBD2. J gave up 0 bases and V 5 bases, and 5 bases lay outside the gene matches. This CDR3 comprises 16 residues. Germline CDR1 is ENHRY and CDR2 is SYGVKD. The CDR3 protein is CAISFLAGASYNEQFF. The CDR3 region has the DNA TGTGCCATCAGTTTTTTAGCGGGGGCCTCCTACAATGAGCAGTTCTTC.

V usage is TRBV11-2 and J usage is TRBJ2-3, with D unclear. Germline loops: CDR1 SGHAT, CDR2 FQNNGV. The CDR3 totals 12 residues. The germline V and J ends were trimmed by 5 bases and 6 bases, with 9 bases remaining between them. The CDR3 DNA reads as TGTGCCAGCAGCGTACGGTCGGATACGCAGTATTTT. Protein: CASSVRSDTQYF.

This clonotype was recorded a few times. CDR3 in DNA: TGTGCCACCAGTCGAACTAGCGGGGTCTATAATGAGCAGTTCTTC. Translation: CATSRTSGVYNEQFF. The rearrangement uses TRBV24-1 and TRBJ2-1, with 10 bases aligning to TRBD2. Germline trimming cut 6 bases from V and 7 bases from J; bases unmatched to any gene: 8. Germline CDR1 is KGHDR and CDR2 is SFDVKD. The length of the CDR3 is 15 residues.

This clonotype appeared many times. DNA of the CDR3: TGTGCCAGCAGTTTAAGTGGGCTGTTACAGTTCTTC. This codes for CASSLSGLLQFF. This chain links TRBV12-3 or TRBV12-4 with TRBJ2-1; no clear D gene. There are 12 residues in the CDR3. The ends were cut back, 2 bases at V and 13 bases at J, with 12 bases in the middle.

This clonotype occurred a few times. The chain uses TRBV6-5 and TRBJ2-1, with 7 bases identical to TRBD2. Germline V CDR1 and CDR2: MNHEY, SVGAGI. Trimming at V came to 2 bases and at J to 8 bases, leaving 9 bases not matched to a gene. This CDR3 contains 15 residues. This CDR3 reads CASSYRGGSIDEQFF. The CDR3 DNA reads as TGTGCCAGCAGTTACCGCGGGGGATCTATCGATGAGCAGTTCTTC.

The chain uses TRBV7-8 and TRBJ2-7; D not resolved. Between the trimmed V and J ends, which lost 5 bases and 5 bases, there was a span of 16 bases. CDR1 SGHVS and CDR2 FQNEAQ come from the germline V gene. CDR3 length: 14 amino acids. CDR3 coding DNA: TGTGCCAGCAGCCCCCGGACCGACATCCACGAGCAGTACTTC. Translating it yields CASSPRTDIHEQYF.

V gene TRBV5-1 combines with J gene TRBJ2-5; 7 bases align to TRBD2. This CDR3 is built from 17 residues. Germline CDR1 SGHRS, CDR2 YFSETQ. The V segment lost 1 base and the J segment 4 bases; nucleotides outside the gene matches: 13. The CDR3: CASSLFDPGGFGETQYF. In DNA form, the CDR3 reads TGCGCCAGCAGCTTGTTTGATCCGGGGGGATTCGGAGAGACCCAGTACTTC. Full variable domain (remainder filled in from reference TRBV5-1 and TRBJ2-5): KAGVTQTPRYLIKTRGQQVTLSCSPISGHRSVSWYQQTPGQGLQFLFEYFSETQRNKGNFPGRFSGRQFSNSRSEMNVSTLELGDSALYLCASSLFDPGGFGETQYFGPGTRLLVL.